What follows is one TCR beta chain and its context. This sample also contains other DNA sequences that code for the same CDR3. In the source study's methods: How many nucleated cells were present was estimated from reference gene primer amplification. Profiling relied on immunoSEQ multiplex PCR, and the TCRdb table lists in-frame clones only, not all of them. D and trimming come from the DNA, and the V and J calls and clone size come from that table. The data contain 230,000 or so clones, 65% to 90% of them seen just once; the ten biggest clones take up about 2%. This record belongs to a study of blood T cell repertoires in COVID-19. Germline-derived CDR1 and CDR2 are SNHLY and FYNNEI. The CDR3 extends over 16 amino acids. With 6 bases clipped from V and 2 bases from J, the junction kept 10 bases outside the gene matches.

The sequence was collected from a man aged 40-50 years who had recovered from COVID-19. This chain links TRBV2 with TRBJ1-2, with 9 bases identical to TRBD1. Sequenced material: peripheral blood. The CDR3 is CASRGSVQGANYGYTF. The CDR3 DNA follows: TGTGCCAGCAGGGGAAGCGTACAGGGGGCGAACTATGGCTACACCTTC.